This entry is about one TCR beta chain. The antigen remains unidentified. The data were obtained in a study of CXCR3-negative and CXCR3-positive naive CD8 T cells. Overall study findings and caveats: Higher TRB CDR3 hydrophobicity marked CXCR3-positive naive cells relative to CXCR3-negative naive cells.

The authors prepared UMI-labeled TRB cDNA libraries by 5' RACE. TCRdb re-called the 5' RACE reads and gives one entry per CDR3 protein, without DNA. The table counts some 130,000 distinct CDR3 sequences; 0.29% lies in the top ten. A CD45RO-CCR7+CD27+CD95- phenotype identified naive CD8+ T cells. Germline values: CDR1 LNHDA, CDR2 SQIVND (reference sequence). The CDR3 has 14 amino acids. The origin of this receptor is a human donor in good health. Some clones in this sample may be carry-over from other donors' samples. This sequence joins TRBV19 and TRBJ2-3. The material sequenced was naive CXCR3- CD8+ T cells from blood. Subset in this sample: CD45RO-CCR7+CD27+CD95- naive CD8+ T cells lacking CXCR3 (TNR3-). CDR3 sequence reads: CASSIFGDTDTQYF.